This TCR beta chain was sequenced in a study of T cells in Graves' hyperthyroidism and ophthalmopathy. The study defined stable Graves' hyperthyroidism as no ophthalmopathy progression within 18 months. In patients aged 18 to 65, hyperthyroidism was newly diagnosed, with duration under 2 months. V shed 7 bases and J shed 2 bases, with 12 bases lying between them. The CDR3 is 13 residues long. The germline CDR1 and CDR2 sequences are LNHDA and SQIVND (reference sequence). TCR beta CDR3 regions were amplified from RNA. The HTBI primer set drove a first-round RT-PCR of the TCR CDR3. TCRdb independently ran MiXCR on the multiplex PCR reads; one entry per CDR3 protein. The table lists almost 600,000 distinct CDR3 sequences, around 46% of them singletons. This clonotype was seen at least ten times.

The chain has TRBV19 and TRBJ2-7, with D perhaps being TRBD1 or TRBD2 (5 bases each). The sample was peripheral blood or thyroid tissue (not recorded which). This TCR derives from a woman in her late teens or twenties with Graves' hyperthyroidism. This CDR3 is CASMAGATYEQYF. The CDR3 DNA sequence: TGTGCCAGTATGGCCGGGGCAACCTACGAGCAGTACTTC.